The 8 T cell receptor beta chains presented below share a single source sample, sequenced in a study of T cell responses to AZD1222 COVID-19 vaccine (dated by TCRdb to about 2021). This specimen's time point label, interpreted: baseline before first vaccination. Library prep was done by the immunoSEQ multiplex PCR assay. TCRdb re-hosts the immuneACCESS table, in-frame sequences only. Its copies lack some clones; in the studies checked, an unresolved V gene accounts for under half of them, and the cause for the rest is not known. The sample table records 150,000 to 200,000 clones; approximately 86% of these occur just once. 7.7% of the sample rests with the top ten. The sequencing here drew on peripheral blood, taken on day 0 of AZD1222 vaccination. The receptors shown here come from an adult in good health.

V usage is TRBV6-6 and J usage is TRBJ1-2; TRBD1 agrees at 8 bases. Germline CDR1 MNHNY, CDR2 SVGAGI (reference sequence). V dropped 6 bases and J dropped 6; count of bases not matched to a gene: 6. The CDR3 is 13 residues long. The CDR3 protein is CASSSTGDDGYTF. The CDR3 DNA sequence: TGTGCCAGCAGCTCGACAGGGGACGATGGCTACACCTTC.

V gene TRBV5-4 combines with J gene TRBJ2-7; either TRBD1 or TRBD2 may supply D (5 bases each). Germline V CDR1 and CDR2: SGHNT, YYREEE (reference sequence). Between the trimmed V and J ends, which lost 4 bases and 2 bases, there was a span of 10 bases. The CDR3 length is 13 residues. The chain's CDR3 is CASSKPGPYEQYF. CDR3 sequence (DNA): TGTGCCAGCAGCAAACCGGGACCCTACGAGCAGTACTTC.

The chain recombines TRBV10-3 with TRBJ2-7; either TRBD1 or TRBD2 may fit D (5 bases each). V lost 2 bases to trimming and J lost 5 bases, with 13 bases between them. In germline, CDR1 is ENHRY, CDR2 SYGVKD. The CDR3 runs 14 residues. The CDR3 sequence: CAISEEGTRHEQYF. DNA of the CDR3: TGTGCCATCAGTGAGGAGGGGACGCGCCACGAGCAGTACTTC.

This chain uses TRBV27 with TRBJ2-2; possibly TRBD2 for D (6 bases). The CDR3 has 15 amino acids. Germline loops: CDR1 MNHEY, CDR2 SMNVEV (reference sequence). V was shortened by 5 bases and J by 0 bases, with 10 bases between the two germline ends. The CDR3 spells CASSPRGTNTGELFF. Here the CDR3 DNA reads TGTGCCAGCAGTCCACGGGGGACGAACACCGGGGAGCTGTTTTTT.

The J gene is TRBJ1-2, the V gene TRBV6-6; no reliable D call. Trimming took 0 bases from V and 4 from J, leaving 12 bases between them. This CDR3 has 15 residues. Germline V CDR1 and CDR2: MNHNY, SVGAGI (reference sequence). The CDR3 sequence: CASSYSTMGSYGYTF. CDR3 in DNA: TGTGCCAGCAGTTACTCGACGATGGGAAGCTATGGCTACACCTTC.

The chain employs TRBV6-5 and TRBJ1-1; D is ambiguous. V was shortened by 8 bases and J by 5 bases, with 9 bases between the two germline ends. The CDR3 loop spans 11 amino acids. Germline values: CDR1 MNHEY, CDR2 SVGAGI. The CDR3 loop is CASFLGTEAFF. CDR3 DNA sequence: TGTGCCAGCTTCCTGGGGACTGAAGCTTTCTTT.

The rearrangement uses TRBV30 and TRBJ1-5; D is uncertain. The CDR3 consists of 13 residues. V was pared by 4 bases and J by 5 bases, with 12 bases between. Germline CDR1 reads GTSNPN; CDR2 reads SVGIG (reference sequence). CDR3 sequence reads: CAWKEGGDQPQHF. CDR3 sequence (DNA): TGTGCCTGGAAGGAGGGAGGCGATCAGCCCCAGCATTTT.

V usage is TRBV30 and J usage is TRBJ1-4; D is ambiguous. CDR1 is GTSNPN, CDR2 SVGIG, per germline (reference sequence). There are 16 residues in the CDR3. V was cut by 0 bases and J by 0 bases, with 11 bases left in between. CDR3 protein: CAWSVGLGATNEKLFF. CDR3 bases: TGTGCCTGGAGTGTAGGGCTGGGAGCAACTAATGAAAAACTGTTTTTT.